This is a list of T cell receptor beta chains from one sample in a study of blood T cell repertoires in COVID-19. Here immunoSEQ multiplex PCR was the method, and the copy in TCRdb shows in-frame clones only, minus some. The sample includes around 130,000 clones, just under 90% of them seen just once. The sequenced sample was peripheral blood. These receptors were taken from a woman between 50 and 59 years old with acute or convalescent COVID-19. Each CDR3 is given with its conserved first and last residue. Each record gives: D gene, J gene, V gene, clone size, CDR3 protein, CDR3 DNA. A D gene is named only where the DNA matches it firmly. Size values are once, few and many counts, or a class for expanded clones, and some rows have none.

d_gene: .; j_gene: TRBJ1-3; v_gene: TRBV24-1; abundance: once; CDR3aa: CATSDGKRVTGQSGNTIYF; CDR3nt: TGTGCCACCAGTGATGGTAAAAGGGTTACCGGACAATCTGGAAACACCATATATTTT
d_gene: TRBD1; j_gene: TRBJ1-2; v_gene: TRBV7-2; abundance: few; CDR3aa: CASSSETGRNGYTF; CDR3nt: TGTGCCAGCAGCTCAGAGACAGGGAGAAATGGCTACACCTTC
d_gene: TRBD1; j_gene: TRBJ1-1; v_gene: TRBV11-2; abundance: .; CDR3aa: CASSRSGQANTEAFF; CDR3nt: TGTGCCAGCAGCCGCTCCGGACAGGCGAACACTGAAGCTTTCTTT
d_gene: TRBD1; j_gene: TRBJ1-1; v_gene: TRBV5-1; abundance: .; CDR3aa: CASSLGRRGPGTEAFF; CDR3nt: TGCGCCAGCAGCTTGGGAAGAAGGGGGCCGGGTACTGAAGCTTTCTTT
d_gene: .; j_gene: TRBJ1-2; v_gene: TRBV29-1; abundance: .; CDR3aa: CSVVGLLEGYTF; CDR3nt: TGCAGCGTGGTTGGACTTTTGGAAGGCTACACCTTC
d_gene: TRBD1; j_gene: TRBJ1-4; v_gene: TRBV3-1/TRBV3-2; abundance: .; CDR3aa: CASSQRGQDNEKLFF; CDR3nt: TGTGCCAGCAGCCAAAGGGGACAGGATAATGAAAAACTGTTTTTT
d_gene: .; j_gene: TRBJ1-2; v_gene: TRBV5-1; abundance: .; CDR3aa: CASSFTTDNYGYTF; CDR3nt: TGCGCCAGCAGCTTCACAACAGACAACTATGGCTACACCTTC
d_gene: TRBD1; j_gene: TRBJ2-7; v_gene: TRBV5-4; abundance: .; CDR3aa: CASSPGQGDGEQYF; CDR3nt: TGTGCCAGCAGCCCCGGACAGGGGGACGGGGAGCAGTACTTC
d_gene: TRBD1; j_gene: TRBJ1-5; v_gene: TRBV10-3; abundance: .; CDR3aa: CAISPGQGAQPQHF; CDR3nt: TGTGCCATCAGTCCGGGACAGGGGGCACAGCCCCAGCATTTT
d_gene: .; j_gene: TRBJ1-4; v_gene: TRBV19; abundance: .; CDR3aa: CASSIGDTATGGQLFF; CDR3nt: TGTGCCAGTAGTATTGGGGACACCGCAACCGGGGGGCAACTGTTTTTT
d_gene: .; j_gene: TRBJ1-4; v_gene: TRBV5-8; abundance: .; CDR3aa: CASSLGQANEKLFF; CDR3nt: TGTGCCAGCAGCTTGGGACAGGCTAATGAAAAACTGTTTTTT
d_gene: .; j_gene: TRBJ2-2; v_gene: TRBV30; abundance: .; CDR3aa: CAWTMRGFTGELFF; CDR3nt: TGTGCCTGGACTATGAGGGGGTTCACCGGGGAGCTGTTTTTT
d_gene: .; j_gene: TRBJ1-3; v_gene: TRBV5-1; abundance: once; CDR3aa: CASSLTSRGNPGNTIYF; CDR3nt: TGCGCCAGCAGCCTTACTTCCAGAGGGAACCCTGGAAACACCATATATTTT